The next 26 T cell receptor beta chains were all read from a single sample in a study of identical twins. MiXCR, applied by TCRdb to the 5' RACE reads, yields one record per CDR3 protein. In the table there are some 500,000 distinct CDR3 sequences, approximately 9.6% of which are singletons. These data were likewise used in another study, on yellow fever vaccine responses in identical twins.

The sequenced sample consisted of PBMCs. The receptors shown here come from a woman between 18 and 29 years old in good health.

The rearrangement uses TRBV20-1 and TRBJ2-7; D might be TRBD1 (6 bases). This CDR3 is 13 amino acids long. The germline V gene has CDR1 DFQATT and CDR2 SNEGSKA (reference sequence). V gave up 6 bases and J gave up 0 bases, with 12 bases separating them. CDR3 in amino acids: CSALDRNSYEQYF. CDR3 DNA: TGCAGTGCCCTGGACAGAAACTCCTACGAGCAGTACTTC.

This chain uses TRBV29-1 with TRBJ2-7; TRBD2 matches at 7 bases. Germline V gene data show CDR1 as SQVTM and CDR2 as ANQGSEA. The CDR3 sequence is 11 residues long. With 3 bases clipped from V and 7 bases from J, the junction kept 3 bases outside the gene matches. CDR3: CSVEGGREQYF. In DNA form, the CDR3 reads TGCAGCGTTGAGGGGGGGAGAGAGCAGTACTTC.

J is TRBJ1-6 and V is TRBV7-2, with TRBD1 matching over 9 bases. The CDR3 loop spans 14 amino acids. Germline V lookup: CDR1 SGHTA, CDR2 FQGNSA. V lost 5 bases and J lost 10; bases outside the gene matches: 6. CDR3 DNA sequence: TGTGCCAGCAGCCCCCAACAGGGGGCCTCACCCCTCCACTTT. This encodes CASSPQQGASPLHF.

This rearrangement joins TRBV7-8 to TRBJ2-7, with unresolved D. Germline values: CDR1 SGHVS, CDR2 FQNEAQ. Trimming pared 4 bases from V and 4 bases from J, leaving 14 bases between. The CDR3 length is 14 residues. Written as DNA, the CDR3 is TGTGCCAGCAGCTCCCATAGATACCCGTACGAGCAGTACTTC. Translated: CASSSHRYPYEQYF.

This clonotype was seen many times. The chain has TRBV10-3 and TRBJ1-2; D is perhaps TRBD1 (5 bases). CDR1 is ENHRY, CDR2 SYGVKD, per germline. V lost 7 bases to trimming and J lost 2 bases, with 17 bases between them. CDR3 length equals 15 residues. The CDR3: CAITRGGGGNYGYTF. The CDR3 bases are TGTGCCATCACCCGAGGTGGGGGAGGGAACTATGGCTACACCTTC.

The chain uses TRBV20-1 and TRBJ2-1; D unresolved. V was cut by 4 bases and J by 10 bases, with 14 bases left in between. Germline V CDR1 and CDR2: DFQATT, SNEGSKA (reference sequence). This CDR3 is built from 12 residues. CDR3 amino acids: CSANGPAMEQFF. The CDR3, as DNA: TGCAGTGCTAATGGACCTGCGATGGAGCAGTTCTTC.

This clonotype has a handful of counts. The chain recombines TRBV28 with TRBJ1-5, with TRBD1 matching 8 bases. CDR3 length: 12 residues. CDR1 and CDR2 from the germline V gene are MDHEN and SYDVKM. The ends lost 6 bases at V and 15 bases at J; junction bases unmatched: 10. DNA for the CDR3: TGTGCCAGCAGCCTACTTGGACAGGGTGCGCATTTT. Amino acids: CASSLLGQGAHF.

This clonotype was seen a few times. V and J are TRBV28 and TRBJ2-1; D gene ambiguous. Germline CDR1 reads MDHEN; CDR2 reads SYDVKM. This CDR3 region has 12 residues. Trimming took 7 bases from V and 7 from J, leaving 11 bases between them. CDR3 loop: CASTLGPNEQFF. CDR3 nucleotides: TGTGCCAGCACCCTAGGCCCGAATGAGCAGTTCTTC.

This clonotype has only a few counts. V and J are TRBV12-3 or TRBV12-4 and TRBJ2-7; 11 bases match TRBD1. This CDR3 has 14 residues. The V and J ends lost 5 bases and 5 bases, in that order; junction bases with no gene match: 5. CDR3: CASSLGQGAHEQYF. The CDR3 region has the DNA TGTGCCAGCAGTCTCGGACAGGGGGCCCACGAGCAGTACTTC.

This clonotype turned up a few times. The V gene is TRBV7-9, the J gene TRBJ2-6; 7 positions agree with TRBD1. This CDR3 has 16 residues. Germline CDR1 and CDR2: SEHNR and FQNEAQ (reference sequence). The V gene end was trimmed by 3 bases and the J gene end by 1 base; junction bases not matched to a gene: 3. This chain's CDR3 is CASSFLQGSGANVLTF. CDR3 in DNA: TGTGCCAGCAGCTTCTTACAGGGGTCTGGGGCCAACGTCCTGACTTTC.

Notes on this clonotype: The germline gene is not matched at one end of the junction; a read error may be the cause. The gene calls are TRBV20-1 and TRBJ2-7, with 9 positions matching TRBD1. The CDR3 contains 15 residues. In germline, CDR1 is DFQATT, CDR2 SNEGSKA (reference sequence). The CDR3 DNA reads as TGCTGTGCTAGAGATTACAGGGGGCTGCCCTACGAGCAGTACTTC. Its protein product is CCARDYRGLPYEQYF.

The chain links TRBV20-1 to TRBJ2-7, with unresolved D. Germline CDR1 is DFQATT and CDR2 is SNEGSKA (reference sequence). V was trimmed by 3 bases and J by 0 bases, leaving 21 bases between them. The CDR3 consists of 17 residues. The CDR3 region is CSARGPHKAASSYEQYF. The CDR3 nucleotides are TGCAGTGCTAGGGGCCCCCATAAGGCAGCTTCCTCCTACGAGCAGTACTTC.

This clonotype appeared many times. The chain recombines TRBV4-2 with TRBJ2-5, with D unclear. In germline, CDR1 is LGHNA, CDR2 YNFKEQ. This CDR3 contains 13 residues. Trimming took 1 base from V and 5 from J, leaving 8 bases between them. Here the CDR3 DNA reads TGTGCCAGCAGCCAAGGGTTCTGGGAGACCCAGTACTTC. This codes for CASSQGFWETQYF.

The table lists this clonotype with a few counts. Here the CDR3 reads CASSYSGGPPLDPDTQYF. CDR3 DNA: TGTGCCAGCAGTTACTCGGGGGGGCCACCCCTGGACCCAGATACGCAGTATTTT. The J gene is TRBJ2-3, the V gene TRBV6-5, with D maybe TRBD2 (7 bases). In germline, CDR1 is MNHEY, CDR2 SVGAGI. The CDR3 sequence is 18 residues long. Trimming took 0 bases from V and 4 from J, leaving 20 bases between them.

This clonotype has only a few counts. V and J are TRBV4-1 and TRBJ2-5; 10 bases are a match to TRBD2. CDR3 length: 18 residues. V shed 2 bases, J shed 3 bases, and the junction held 12 bases outside the gene matches. Germline V lookup: CDR1 MGHRA, CDR2 YSYEKL. For the CDR3, the DNA is TGCGCCAGCAGCCAACGGGGAGGGAGCGGGAGGGTTGAAGAGACCCAGTACTTC. Translating it yields CASSQRGGSGRVEETQYF.

This clonotype was seen ten or more times. This sequence joins TRBV7-6 and TRBJ2-3; the D is unclear. In germline, CDR1 is SGHVS, CDR2 FNYEAQ. This CDR3 spans 19 amino acids. V shed 0 bases and J shed 2 bases, with 21 bases lying between them. The CDR3, as DNA: TGTGCCAGCAGCTTAGCGCAGAGTCCAAGCGAAACCTTCACAGATACGCAGTATTTT. Translation gives CASSLAQSPSETFTDTQYF.

This rearrangement joins TRBV7-2 to TRBJ2-3, with unresolved D. Germline CDR1 SGHTA, CDR2 FQGNSA. The CDR3 has 15 residues. Trimming shortened V by 2 bases and J by 0 bases, and 9 bases separated the two germline ends. This chain's CDR3 is CASSLSQTSTDTQYF. CDR3 bases: TGTGCCAGCAGCTTATCGCAGACTAGCACAGATACGCAGTATTTT.

This clonotype was recorded many times. This chain uses TRBV4-1 with TRBJ1-4, with D maybe TRBD1 (5 bases). The germline CDR1 and CDR2 sequences are MGHRA and YSYEKL. V was shortened by 5 bases and J by 8 bases, with 15 bases between the two germline ends. This CDR3 comprises 14 residues. In nucleotides, the CDR3 is TGCGCCAGCAGCTGGGACCGACGAAACGAAAAACTGTTTTTT. This sequence encodes CASSWDRRNEKLFF.

In its sample, this clonotype was seen a few times. Mismatch with germline at one junction end may stem from a read error. V is TRBV15 and J is TRBJ2-7; possible D gene TRBD1, 6 bases. This CDR3 has 14 residues. From germline, CDR1 is LNHNV and CDR2 YYDKDF (reference sequence). The CDR3 bases are TGTGCCACCAGCCTACCAGAGGGGCAGGGGTCAGTTCTCTTC. It encodes CATSLPEGQGSVLF. The full variable domain, its missing parts supplied by reference TRBV15 and TRBJ2-7, is DAMVIQNPRYQVTQFGKPVTLSCSQTLNHNVMYWYQQKSSQAPKLLFHYYDKDFNNEADTPDNFQSRRPNTSFCFLDIRSPGLGDTAMYLCATSLPEGQGSVLFGPGTRLTVT.

This clonotype was picked up many times. J is TRBJ2-2 and V is TRBV3-1; no clear D. This CDR3 has 13 residues. V was clipped by 0 bases and J by 5 bases, with 4 bases between them. The germline V gene encodes CDR1 LGHDT and CDR2 YNNKEL (reference sequence). In DNA, the CDR3 is TGTGCCAGCAGCCAAGAATCAACCGGGGAGCTGTTTTTT. This codes for CASSQESTGELFF.

This chain links TRBV4-1 with TRBJ2-3, with D perhaps assigned TRBD1 or TRBD2 (5 bases each). CDR3 length: 16 amino acids. The germline V and J ends were trimmed by 1 base and 3 bases, with 14 bases remaining between them. CDR1 MGHRA and CDR2 YSYEKL come from the germline V gene. This chain's CDR3 is CASSQVHGAETDTQYF. The DNA of the CDR3 is TGCGCCAGCAGCCAAGTCCACGGGGCAGAGACAGATACGCAGTATTTT.

The rearrangement uses TRBV5-4 and TRBJ2-1, with D unclear. This CDR3 is 13 amino acids long. Germline CDR1 is SGHNT and CDR2 is YYREEE (reference sequence). Trimming removed 0 bases at V and 8 bases at J, with 9 bases between. CDR3 region: CASSLEAVHEQFF. DNA for the CDR3: TGTGCCAGCAGCTTGGAGGCGGTCCATGAGCAGTTCTTC.

This clonotype was observed a single time. The DNA of the CDR3 is TGTGCCAGCAAAAGGAGGACACGAACCACAGATACGCAGTATTTT. Translated, it gives CASKRRTRTTDTQYF. The chain carries TRBV6-1 and TRBJ2-3, with D possibly called TRBD1 or TRBD2 (5 bases each). The germline V gene has CDR1 MNHNS and CDR2 SASEGT. Trimming removed 7 bases at V and 2 bases at J, with 16 bases between. The CDR3 has 15 amino acids.

This clonotype came up a few times. The J gene is TRBJ2-1, the V gene TRBV4-1; 16 bases are shared with TRBD2. Germline V gives CDR1 MGHRA, CDR2 YSYEKL. This CDR3 contains 18 residues. With 0 bases clipped from V and 6 bases from J, the junction kept 5 bases outside the gene matches. Here the CDR3 reads CASSQDGTSGRVFNEQFF. DNA for the CDR3: TGCGCCAGCAGCCAAGATGGGACTAGCGGGAGGGTCTTCAATGAGCAGTTCTTC.

This rearrangement joins TRBV28 to TRBJ1-5; D is unclear. This CDR3 is built from 14 residues. The V end was cut by 3 bases, the J end by 5 bases, with 11 bases between. Germline CDR1 is MDHEN and CDR2 is SYDVKM. CDR3 coding DNA: TGTGCCAGCAGTTTCATTGCGTCGGATCAGCCCCAGCATTTT. It translates to CASSFIASDQPQHF.

In its sample, this clonotype was seen many times. The genes are TRBV24-1 and TRBJ2-1; 7 bases match TRBD2. V lost 5 bases and J lost 0; bases outside the gene matches: 6. From germline, CDR1 is KGHDR and CDR2 SFDVKD. This CDR3 spans 16 amino acids. The CDR3 loop reads CATSASAGDSYNEQFF. The CDR3 DNA is TGTGCCACCAGTGCTTCCGCGGGGGACTCCTACAATGAGCAGTTCTTC.